This TCR beta chain appears in the sequencing data of a study of vaccination effects on CD4 cells after COVID-19. Comments on this clone: Its antigen is as yet unknown.

The germline V gene has CDR1 LNHDA and CDR2 SQIVND (reference sequence). The CDR3 is 13 residues long. With 5 bases removed from V and 4 bases from J, the gap between germline ends came to 11 bases. The data were produced by immunoSEQ multiplex PCR, yet TCRdb's version contains in-frame clones alone and is incomplete. The sample has around 25,000 clones; 75% to 80% are singletons. Sequencing in the ViraFEST assay came after antigen-specific CD4+ T cells had been expanded with viral peptide pools, which were used to stimulate PBMC. Following an approximately ten-day culture, CD4+ T cells were purified. Every participant took two doses of the BNT162b2 or mRNA-1273 vaccine.

The V gene is TRBV19, the J gene TRBJ1-2, with D possibly being TRBD1 (6 bases). The sequence derives from a human donor who received a COVID-19 vaccine. Some clones in this sample may be carry-over from other donors' samples. The source was CD4+ T cells from PBMCs cultured with SARS-CoV-2 spike peptides, collected after COVID-19 vaccination. CDR3 sequence reads: CASSRDIGYGYTF. The CDR3 DNA reads TGTGCCAGTAGTCGGGACATCGGCTATGGCTACACCTTC.